One sample yielded the 29 T cell receptor beta chains listed below, sequenced in a study of early T cells in non-severe SARS-CoV-2 infection. TCRdb re-analysed the 5' RACE reads in MiXCR, keeping a single row per CDR3 protein. The data contain tens of thousands of distinct CDR3 sequences, roughly 11% of them singletons. The sample comprised whole blood. The receptors here all came from an adult who was a healthcare worker with PCR-confirmed SARS-CoV-2 infection or an uninfected control (not recorded which).

The V and J genes are TRBV10-1 and TRBJ1-1, with D possibly matching TRBD1 (5 bases). Germline V CDR1 and CDR2: WNHNN, SYGVQD (reference sequence). Trimming took off 3 bases at V and 4 bases at J, with 12 bases between the two ends. This CDR3 region has 14 residues. The CDR3 DNA sequence: TGCGCCAGCAGTGAAGTGGATAGGGGCACTGAAGCTTTCTTT. Encoded protein: CASSEVDRGTEAFF.

This clonotype occurred a few times. V usage is TRBV27 and J usage is TRBJ2-5, with TRBD2 matching over 10 bases. Germline V gene sequence: CDR1 MNHEY, CDR2 SMNVEV (reference sequence). The CDR3 has 20 residues. After removal of 6 bases from V and 2 bases from J, the junction contained 21 bases not matched to a gene. In DNA, the CDR3 is TGTGCCAGCAGCGGCGACGGACCGAGGCGAGCGGGAGGGATACAAGAGACCCAGTACTTC. The encoded protein is CASSGDGPRRAGGIQETQYF.

This clonotype was seen repeatedly, ten times or more. The chain employs TRBV28 and TRBJ1-4; D not resolved. The CDR3 totals 18 residues. Looked up from germline, CDR1 is MDHEN and CDR2 is SYDVKM. Trimming cost V 1 base and J 2 bases, with 17 bases left between them. The chain's CDR3 is CASSLLVAPEATNEKLFF. The CDR3 DNA follows: TGTGCCAGCAGTTTATTAGTGGCTCCGGAGGCCACTAATGAAAAACTGTTTTTT.

The table lists this clonotype with many counts. The CDR3 reads CASSQTTFSGRYEQYF. For the CDR3, the DNA is TGCGCCAGCAGCCAAACCACATTTAGCGGGAGGTACGAGCAGTACTTC. The chain couples TRBV4-1 to TRBJ2-7; 10 positions match TRBD2. Per the germline V gene, CDR1 is MGHRA and CDR2 is YSYEKL. This CDR3 is 16 amino acids long. Trimming at V came to 2 bases and at J to 4 bases, leaving 8 bases not matched to a gene.

The sample holds many counts of this clonotype. The chain is built from TRBV6-1 and TRBJ2-5; TRBD2 matches at 9 bases. V shed 4 bases, J shed 6 bases, and the junction held 9 bases outside the gene matches. Germline loops: CDR1 MNHNS, CDR2 SASEGT. This CDR3 comprises 15 residues. The CDR3 loop reads CASSAAPSGAKTQYF. CDR3 coding DNA: TGTGCCAGCAGTGCAGCCCCTAGCGGGGCAAAGACCCAGTACTTC.

This clonotype has only a few counts. The chain combines TRBV9 with TRBJ2-5; 9 nucleotides line up with TRBD2. There are 14 residues in the CDR3. The V gene end was trimmed by 3 bases and the J gene end by 9 bases; junction bases not matched to a gene: 9. Germline V gene data show CDR1 as SGDLS and CDR2 as YYNGEE. CDR3 coding DNA: TGTGCCAGCAGCGCGACTAGCGGTTCTGAGGCCCAGTACTTC. Its translation is CASSATSGSEAQYF.

The chain joins TRBV12-3 or TRBV12-4 to TRBJ2-7; D ambiguous. Trimming took off 2 bases at V and 1 base at J, with 21 bases between the two ends. The CDR3 has 18 residues. In DNA, the CDR3 is TGTGCCAGCAGTTTAAGTTTGGATGTAAGGGTCGAGTCCTACGAGCAGTACTTC. As protein: CASSLSLDVRVESYEQYF.

V and J are TRBV20-1 and TRBJ2-3; D not certain. V lost 4 bases, J lost 3 bases, and 5 bases lay in between. Germline V gene sequence: CDR1 DFQATT, CDR2 SNEGSKA (reference sequence). This CDR3 is built from 11 residues. Here the CDR3 reads CSAKETDTQYF. For the CDR3, the DNA is TGCAGTGCTAAGGAGACAGATACGCAGTATTTT.

This clonotype has more than one count but fewer than ten. V gene TRBV10-3 combines with J gene TRBJ1-2; D is perhaps TRBD1 (6 bases). The germline V gene has CDR1 ENHRY and CDR2 SYGVKD. CDR3 length: 15 amino acids. V lost 1 base and J 8 bases, leaving 17 bases between the germline ends. In DNA form, the CDR3 reads TGTGCCATCAGTGAGTTCCGGACAGAACTATCCGGCTACACCTTC. It translates to CAISEFRTELSGYTF.

This chain links TRBV5-1 with TRBJ2-1; TRBD1 agrees at 9 bases. V shed 8 bases, J shed 2 bases, and the junction held 14 bases outside the gene matches. Germline V CDR1 and CDR2: SGHRS, YFSETQ. The CDR3 consists of 17 residues. The CDR3: CARPSLIRDRAYNEQFF. The CDR3 nucleotides are TGCGCCAGGCCATCACTCATCCGGGACAGGGCCTACAATGAGCAGTTCTTC.

This clonotype came up many times. The final CDR3 position lacks the conserved phenylalanine or tryptophan, pointing to a likely read error. It is unclear where the CDR3 begins or ends on the DNA, so no DNA is shown, and the CDR3 is as TCRdb lists it. The chain combines TRBV7-9 with TRBJ1-1. CDR1 SEHNR and CDR2 FQNEAQ come from the germline V gene (reference sequence). The CDR3 spans 9 residues, counting both ends. The CDR3 spells CASSLCLGP.

The chain recombines TRBV7-2 with TRBJ1-5, with TRBD1 as a possible D gene (5 bases). The germline gives CDR1 SGHTA, CDR2 FQGNSA. V lost 1 base and J lost 6, with 13 bases in between. This CDR3 comprises 15 residues. The CDR3 spells CASSLGVREAQPQHF. The CDR3 DNA follows: TGTGCCAGCAGCTTAGGAGTCAGGGAGGCTCAGCCCCAGCATTTT. Full variable domain (outside the CDR3, taken from reference TRBV7-2 and TRBJ1-5): GAGVSQSPSNKVTEKGKDVELRCDPISGHTALYWYRQSLGQGLEFLIYFQGNSAPDKSGLPSDRFSAERTGGSVSTLTIQRTQQEDSAVYLCASSLGVREAQPQHFGDGTRLSIL.

V is TRBV18 and J is TRBJ2-3, with D perhaps given as TRBD1 or TRBD2 (5 bases each). V lost 1 base, J lost 2 bases, and 10 bases lay in between. The CDR3 covers 15 residues. CDR1 KGHSH and CDR2 LQKENI come from the germline V gene. CDR3 region: CASSPRGSPTDTQYF. Here the CDR3 DNA reads TGTGCCAGCTCACCACGGGGGAGTCCCACAGATACGCAGTATTTT.

This clonotype has a handful of counts. This sequence joins TRBV5-1 and TRBJ1-1, with D possibly being TRBD1 (5 bases). The CDR3 has 17 residues. CDR1 SGHRS and CDR2 YFSETQ come from the germline V gene. Trimming took off 1 base at V and 1 base at J, with 17 bases between the two ends. The CDR3 loop is CASSLPVRGARNTEAFF. The CDR3 nucleotides read TGCGCCAGCAGCTTGCCGGTCAGAGGGGCGAGGAACACTGAAGCTTTCTTT.

The genes are TRBV18 and TRBJ2-1; unclear D gene. Germline lookup yields CDR1 KGHSH and CDR2 LQKENI. Deletions cut 0 bases from V and 10 bases from J, with 10 bases between. The CDR3 totals 13 residues. CDR3 nucleotide sequence: TGTGCCAGCTCACCACCTAGCTTATGGGAGCAGTTCTTC. Residues: CASSPPSLWEQFF.

This clonotype showed up many times. The chain uses TRBV6-6 and TRBJ2-7; 8 nucleotides match TRBD1. Germline V gene lookup returns CDR1 MNHNY and CDR2 SVGAGI (reference sequence). V shed 6 bases and J 3 bases; nucleotides not matched to a gene: 4. The CDR3 has 13 residues. Here the CDR3 DNA reads TGTGCCAGCAGAACAGGGGGGAGCTACGAGCAGTACTTC. Its protein is CASRTGGSYEQYF.

The chain is built from TRBV10-3 and TRBJ2-3, with D uncertain. Germline CDR1 ENHRY, CDR2 SYGVKD. The V gene lost 2 bases and the J gene lost 5 bases, with 8 bases spanning the gap. The CDR3 is made up of 13 amino acids. CDR3 region: CAISELLGDTQYF. The CDR3 nucleotides are TGTGCCATCAGTGAGCTCCTCGGAGATACGCAGTATTTT.

The rearrangement links TRBV7-2 to TRBJ2-7; 7 nucleotides align to TRBD2. Germline V CDR1 and CDR2: SGHTA, FQGNSA. This CDR3 comprises 15 residues. V was clipped by 1 base and J by 4 bases; unmatched bases: 7. Here the CDR3 DNA reads TGTGCCAGCAGCTTAGTGTCTAGCGGCCGATACGAGCAGTACTTC. Protein product: CASSLVSSGRYEQYF.

This clonotype has more than one count but fewer than ten. The rearrangement links TRBV11-1 to TRBJ2-7; TRBD2 is a possible D gene (5 bases). Trimming took off 5 bases at V and 5 bases at J, with 19 bases between the two ends. Germline V lookup: CDR1 SGHAT, CDR2 FQDESV (reference sequence). This CDR3 has 15 amino acids. The CDR3 nucleotides read TGTGCCAGCAGCGGACTCGGGATACCGCCCCACGAGCAGTACTTC. The encoded protein is CASSGLGIPPHEQYF.

The CDR3 spells CASSYGGWVPELFF. CDR3 DNA: TGTGCCAGCAGTTACGGGGGCTGGGTCCCGGAACTGTTTTTT. J is TRBJ1-4 and V is TRBV28; maybe TRBD1 (6 bases). The length of the CDR3 is 14 residues. Germline lookup yields CDR1 MDHEN and CDR2 SYDVKM. Trimming pared 4 bases from V and 12 bases from J, leaving 18 bases between.

J is TRBJ2-5 and V is TRBV10-3; TRBD2 aligns across 8 bases. This CDR3 spans 13 amino acids. Germline values: CDR1 ENHRY, CDR2 SYGVKD. Trimming took 5 bases from V and 1 from J; bases not matched to a gene: 0. The CDR3 DNA follows: TGTGCCATCAGTACTAGCGGCCAAGAGACCCAGTACTTC. This codes for CAISTSGQETQYF.

V and J are TRBV7-9 and TRBJ2-3, with 10 bases fitting TRBD2. CDR1 and CDR2 from the germline V gene are SEHNR and FQNEAQ (reference sequence). This CDR3 has 15 residues. Germline trimming cut 6 bases from V and 1 base from J; bases unmatched to any gene: 4. This chain's CDR3 is CASSYLAGGTDTQYF. The DNA of the CDR3 is TGTGCCAGCAGTTACCTAGCGGGAGGCACAGATACGCAGTATTTT.

This clonotype was found a few times. The J gene is TRBJ2-6, the V gene TRBV5-5, with 7 bases lining up with TRBD1. In germline, CDR1 is SGHKS, CDR2 YYEKEE (reference sequence). The CDR3 length is 16 residues. V lost 4 bases, J lost 4 bases, and 8 bases stayed unmatched. CDR3 sequence reads: CASSMPQGSGANVLTF. Written as DNA, the CDR3 is TGTGCCAGCAGCATGCCACAGGGGTCGGGGGCCAACGTCCTGACTTTC. Combining the CDR3 with reference TRBV5-5 and TRBJ2-6 gives the whole variable domain DAGVTQSPTHLIKTRGQQVTLRCSPISGHKSVSWYQQVLGQGPQFIFQYYEKEERGRGNFPDRFSARQFPNYSSELNVNALLLGDSALYLCASSMPQGSGANVLTFGAGSRLTVL.

This clonotype appeared a few times. The chain combines TRBV7-9 with TRBJ2-1; D remains ambiguous. Trimming pared 10 bases from V and 12 bases from J, leaving 7 bases between. This CDR3 region has 8 residues. The germline CDR1 and CDR2 sequences are SEHNR and FQNEAQ (reference sequence). The CDR3 protein is CATSLQFF. CDR3 sequence (DNA): TGTGCCACCTCCCTGCAGTTCTTC.

This clonotype was detected only a few times. The chain links TRBV20-1 to TRBJ2-5; tentatively, D is TRBD1 (6 bases). V lost 6 bases to trimming and J lost 4 bases, with 12 bases between them. The CDR3 runs 12 residues. Germline values: CDR1 DFQATT, CDR2 SNEGSKA (reference sequence). CDR3 nucleotides: TGCAGTGCCGAAGACAGGAGAGAGACCCAGTACTTC. It translates to CSAEDRRETQYF.

This clonotype has only a few counts. Here the CDR3 DNA reads TGTGCCAGCACCTTGGGGAGGGGGATGAACACTGAAGCTTTCTTT. Protein sequence: CASTLGRGMNTEAFF. This chain links TRBV12-3 or TRBV12-4 with TRBJ1-1; maybe TRBD1 (6 bases). V lost 7 bases and J 0 bases, leaving 15 bases between the germline ends. The CDR3 length is 15 residues.

This clonotype was found many times. The rearrangement uses TRBV11-2 and TRBJ2-7; D is undetermined. CDR3 length: 13 residues. CDR1 is SGHAT and CDR2 is FQNNGV in the germline V gene. Trimming stripped 1 base from V and 3 bases from J, with 7 bases between. The CDR3 protein is CASSLGGNYEQYF. As DNA, the CDR3 is TGTGCCAGCAGCTTAGGCGGCAACTACGAGCAGTACTTC.

The rearrangement uses TRBV15 and TRBJ1-1; D might be TRBD1 (5 bases). Trimming took off 0 bases at V and 6 bases at J, with 8 bases between the two ends. The CDR3 is 13 residues long. Germline CDR1 and CDR2: LNHNV and YYDKDF (reference sequence). The CDR3 is CATSRETVSEAFF. The CDR3 DNA is TGTGCCACCAGCAGAGAGACAGTGTCTGAAGCTTTCTTT.

The V call is TRBV7-2, the J call TRBJ2-7; maybe TRBD2 (6 bases). Germline V CDR1 and CDR2: SGHTA, FQGNSA. Deletions cut 3 bases from V and 2 bases from J, with 14 bases between. This CDR3 is built from 15 residues. The CDR3 region has the DNA TGTGCCAGCAGCTTTAATTCAGGAGGGGCCTACGAGCAGTACTTC. Translating it yields CASSFNSGGAYEQYF.